One sample yielded the 13 T cell receptor beta chains listed below, sequenced in a study of CD8 T cells in Susac syndrome. Random hexamers were used to reverse transcribe the RNA input (roughly 0.5 to 1 ug). TCRdb reprocessed the immunoSEQ multiplex PCR reads with MiXCR, giving one entry per CDR3 protein. The sample holds 150,000 to 200,000 distinct CDR3 sequences; roughly 92% are singletons and the top ten take around 0.09%. The specimen sequenced was CD4+ T cells from PBMCs. The receptors come from a human donor with multiple sclerosis.

The chain combines TRBV6-5 with TRBJ1-2; 11 bases match TRBD1. Germline CDR1 is MNHEY and CDR2 is SVGAGI. Trimming removed 6 bases from V and 8 bases from J; junction bases left unmatched: 8. CDR3 length: 14 amino acids. The CDR3 loop is CASRPRTGGFGYTF. CDR3 bases: TGTGCCAGCAGACCAAGGACAGGGGGCTTCGGCTACACCTTC.

The chain is built from TRBV20-1 and TRBJ1-5; D may be TRBD1 (5 bases). Germline V CDR1 and CDR2: DFQATT, SNEGSKA (reference sequence). The V end was cut by 3 bases, the J end by 2 bases, with 8 bases between. The CDR3 spans 13 residues. The CDR3 coding sequence is TGCAGTGCTAGCCCACAGGGCAATCAGCCCCAGCATTTT. Translating gives CSASPQGNQPQHF.

The chain links TRBV25-1 to TRBJ2-2; TRBD1 matches 10 bases. The CDR3 consists of 17 residues. The germline gives CDR1 MGHDK, CDR2 SYGVNS. J was trimmed by 2 bases and V by 10 bases; bases with no gene match: 13. This CDR3 is CAIEARGQGTNTGELFF. DNA for the CDR3: TGTGCCATCGAGGCCCGGGGACAGGGGACTAACACCGGGGAGCTGTTTTTT. Combining the CDR3 with reference TRBV25-1 and TRBJ2-2 gives the whole variable domain EADIYQTPRYLVIGTGKKITLECSQTMGHDKMYWYQQDPGMELHLIHYSYGVNSTEKGDLSSESTVSRIRTEHFPLTLESARPSHTSQYLCAIEARGQGTNTGELFFGEGSRLTVL.

This clonotype has just a few counts. The genes are TRBV7-2 and TRBJ1-2; D unresolved. Trimming took off 6 bases at V and 2 bases at J, with 10 bases between the two ends. The CDR3 extends over 13 amino acids. Germline lookup yields CDR1 SGHTA and CDR2 FQGNSA. CDR3 in amino acids: CASSNGWNYGYTF. The DNA of the CDR3 is TGTGCCAGCAGTAACGGGTGGAACTATGGCTACACCTTC.

This chain links TRBV29-1 with TRBJ2-3; 14 nucleotides line up with TRBD2. The V gene's germline CDR1 is SQVTM and CDR2 ANQGSEA. Trimming removed 7 bases from V and 4 bases from J; junction bases left unmatched: 1. CDR3 length equals 13 residues. CDR3: CSATSGGADTQYF. In nucleotides, the CDR3 is TGCAGCGCGACTAGCGGGGGGGCAGATACGCAGTATTTT.

The genes are TRBV6-6 and TRBJ1-1, with a weak D call TRBD1 (6 bases). This CDR3 spans 15 amino acids. In germline, CDR1 is MNHNY, CDR2 SVGAGI (reference sequence). The germline V and J ends were trimmed by 5 bases and 1 base, with 14 bases remaining between them. Written as DNA, the CDR3 is TGTGCCAGCAGTCCACCGGGACACAAGAACACTGAAGCTTTCTTT. Encoded protein: CASSPPGHKNTEAFF.

The V gene is TRBV7-9, the J gene TRBJ1-1; D is undetermined. Trimming cost V 3 bases and J 1 base, with 9 bases left between them. The CDR3 runs 14 residues. Looked up from germline, CDR1 is SEHNR and CDR2 is FQNEAQ (reference sequence). This CDR3 reads CASSLEARNTEAFF. The CDR3 nucleotides are TGTGCCAGCAGCTTGGAGGCGCGGAACACTGAAGCTTTCTTT.

The V call is TRBV7-3, the J call TRBJ1-6; maybe TRBD1 (5 bases). This CDR3 has 14 residues. Per germline, CDR1 SGHTA and CDR2 FQGTGA. V was trimmed by 1 base and J by 10 bases, leaving 11 bases between them. The CDR3 sequence is CASSLNGAGSPLHF. CDR3 bases: TGTGCCAGCAGCTTAAATGGGGCGGGCTCACCCCTCCACTTT.

The chain carries TRBV28 and TRBJ2-5; no firm D call. V lost 3 bases and J 7 bases, leaving 12 bases between the germline ends. Germline V gives CDR1 MDHEN, CDR2 SYDVKM. The CDR3 length is 13 residues. The CDR3, as DNA: TGTGCCAGCAGTTTTAGACTCCCAGGGACCCAGTACTTC. This sequence encodes CASSFRLPGTQYF.

This sequence joins TRBV7-8 and TRBJ2-1; 12 nucleotides line up with TRBD2. After removal of 5 bases from V and 3 bases from J, the junction contained 8 bases not matched to a gene. This CDR3 comprises 17 residues. Germline lookup yields CDR1 SGHVS and CDR2 FQNEAQ. CDR3 residues: CASSPGLAGGYYNEQFF. In nucleotides, the CDR3 is TGTGCCAGCAGCCCGGGACTAGCGGGTGGATACTACAATGAGCAGTTCTTC.

CDR3: CASSKPPYEQYF. The CDR3, as DNA: TGTGCCAGCAGCAAACCTCCTTACGAGCAGTACTTC. This chain connects TRBV7-2 to TRBJ2-7; D is ambiguous. V lost 5 bases and J 4 bases, leaving 9 bases between the germline ends. CDR3 length: 12 amino acids. CDR1 and CDR2 from the germline V gene are SGHTA and FQGNSA.

V usage is TRBV5-1 and J usage is TRBJ2-1; 11 bases agree with TRBD2. V trimming: 4 bases; J trimming: 0 bases; junction bases outside the gene matches: 12. Per the germline V gene, CDR1 is SGHRS and CDR2 is YFSETQ. The CDR3 is 19 residues long. The CDR3 nucleotides are TGCGCCAGCAGCCCACGGACTAGCGGGTCCTCCTCCTCCTACAATGAGCAGTTCTTC. This translates into CASSPRTSGSSSSYNEQFF.

The chain couples TRBV25-1 to TRBJ2-5; 7 bases are a match to TRBD1. CDR3 size: 14 residues. V shed 3 bases, J shed 5 bases, and the junction held 6 bases outside the gene matches. CDR1 is MGHDK, CDR2 SYGVNS, per germline. The CDR3 protein is CASSETGSGETQYF. CDR3 coding DNA: TGTGCCAGCAGTGAGACAGGGTCCGGGGAGACCCAGTACTTC.